One and the same sample provided the 14 T cell receptor beta chains below, sequenced in a study of blood T cells in healthy people across ages. Together with a sample-barcoded 5' primer, a J-beta primer mix was included in a second PCR lasting about 6 to 11 cycles. TCRdb reanalysed the 5' RACE reads using MiXCR and keeps one entry per CDR3 protein. There are hundreds of thousands of distinct CDR3 sequences in the sample; approximately 40% occur only once, and around 32% lies in the top ten. The sample taken for sequencing was blood. The receptors shown here come from a man of 80 years or more in good health.

The chain is built from TRBV12-3 or TRBV12-4 and TRBJ2-7; D perhaps matches TRBD2 (6 bases). The V end lost 5 bases, the J end lost 2 bases, and 16 bases lay between the germline ends. CDR3 length equals 15 residues. The CDR3 region is CASSLNGAGTYEQYF. CDR3 bases: TGTGCCAGCAGTCTGAACGGCGCGGGGACCTACGAGCAGTACTTC.

The genes are TRBV6-5 and TRBJ2-3; D might be TRBD1 (6 bases). There are 16 residues in the CDR3. The germline CDR1 and CDR2 sequences are MNHEY and SVGAGI. V shed 5 bases and J shed 5 bases, with 20 bases lying between them. CDR3 protein: CASSPYREIPRDTQYF. The CDR3 DNA is TGTGCCAGCAGTCCCTACAGGGAAATTCCTAGAGATACGCAGTATTTT.

This clonotype was counted at least ten times. The genes are TRBV11-3 and TRBJ2-3; no firm D call. V dropped 0 bases and J dropped 6 bases, with 7 bases sitting between them. This CDR3 has 13 residues. Germline lookup yields CDR1 SGHNT and CDR2 YENEEA. CDR3 sequence reads: CASSLDRPDTQYF. CDR3 DNA: TGTGCCAGCAGCTTAGATCGACCGGATACGCAGTATTTT.

The chain joins TRBV28 to TRBJ2-3; TRBD2 aligns across 9 bases. V lost 5 bases, J lost 0 bases, and 3 bases stayed unmatched. Germline loops: CDR1 MDHEN, CDR2 SYDVKM. The CDR3 contains 15 residues. The CDR3 nucleotides are TGTGCCAGCAGTGGTAGCGGGGGAAGCACAGATACGCAGTATTTT. Protein: CASSGSGGSTDTQYF.

The chain recombines TRBV12-3 or TRBV12-4 with TRBJ1-4; D call uncertain. The CDR3 spans 15 residues. The V and J ends lost 5 bases and 1 base respectively, with 11 bases between them. The CDR3 sequence: CASSLRFGTNEKLFF. CDR3 nucleotide sequence: TGTGCCAGCAGTCTGAGATTCGGAACTAATGAAAAACTGTTTTTT.

This clonotype was seen only a few times. The gene calls are TRBV7-9 and TRBJ2-2; D may correspond to TRBD1 or TRBD2 (7 bases each). Germline loops: CDR1 SEHNR, CDR2 FQNEAQ (reference sequence). Trimming removed 5 bases from V and 6 bases from J, with 16 bases in between. The CDR3 is made up of 15 amino acids. The CDR3 DNA sequence: TGTGCCAGCAGCGCCCGACAGGGAGGGGCCGGGGAGCTGTTTTTT. Protein product: CASSARQGGAGELFF.

The chain carries TRBV7-2 and TRBJ1-6; weak D call: TRBD1 (5 bases). The length of the CDR3 is 16 residues. V gave up 7 bases and J gave up 7 bases, with 20 bases separating them. Looked up from germline, CDR1 is SGHTA and CDR2 is FQGNSA. CDR3: CASNTQGPGANSPLHF. Here the CDR3 DNA reads TGTGCCAGCAACACCCAGGGCCCCGGGGCGAATTCACCCCTCCACTTT.

The rearrangement links TRBV7-2 to TRBJ1-3; D ambiguous. The V end was cut by 1 base, the J end by 0 bases, with 10 bases between. The CDR3 totals 16 residues. The germline CDR1 and CDR2 sequences are SGHTA and FQGNSA. The CDR3 region has the DNA TGTGCCAGCAGCTTAGACCCGGCAAGCTCTGGAAACACCATATATTTT. Amino acids: CASSLDPASSGNTIYF. Looking up the rest from reference TRBV7-2 and TRBJ1-3 gives the full variable domain: GAGVSQSPSNKVTEKGKDVELRCDPISGHTALYWYRQSLGQGLEFLIYFQGNSAPDKSGLPSDRFSAERTGGSVSTLTIQRTQQEDSAVYLCASSLDPASSGNTIYFGEGSWLTVV.

V usage is TRBV12-3 or TRBV12-4 and J usage is TRBJ2-1; tentatively, D is TRBD2 (5 bases). With 5 bases removed from V and 4 bases from J, the gap between germline ends came to 15 bases. The CDR3 covers 15 residues. The CDR3 spells CASSAGLIGYNEQFF. In DNA form, the CDR3 reads TGTGCCAGCAGTGCGGGCTTGATAGGTTACAATGAGCAGTTCTTC.

This clonotype was seen once. The chain links TRBV4-3 to TRBJ2-1; 7 nucleotides line up with TRBD1. Germline V gene sequence: CDR1 LGHNA, CDR2 YSLEER. CDR3 length: 15 amino acids. Trimming cost V 4 bases and J 5 bases; bases outside gene matches: 8. The CDR3 sequence is CASSRLGQFDNEQFF. The CDR3 DNA reads TGCGCCAGCAGCCGCCTGGGACAGTTCGACAATGAGCAGTTCTTC.

This chain connects TRBV16 to TRBJ2-7; D tentatively reads TRBD1 or TRBD2 (5 bases each). The germline V gene has CDR1 KGHSY and CDR2 FQNENV. V lost 4 bases, J lost 7 bases, and 14 bases lay in between. The CDR3 is 13 residues long. CDR3 bases: TGTGCCAGCAGCCCCGGGACCGCTCGGGAGCAGTACTTC. This encodes CASSPGTAREQYF.

V and J are TRBV6-2 or TRBV6-3 and TRBJ2-7, with TRBD2 as a possible D gene (5 bases). CDR1 and CDR2 from the germline V gene are MNHEY and SVGEGT. V gave up 8 bases and J gave up 0 bases, with 8 bases separating them. CDR3 length: 12 residues. CDR3 amino acids: CASGGLSYEQYF. Written as DNA, the CDR3 is TGTGCCAGCGGCGGGCTCTCCTACGAGCAGTACTTC.

The chain is built from TRBV7-2 and TRBJ2-7, with 7 bases that match TRBD1. This CDR3 spans 15 amino acids. J lost 2 bases, V lost 7 bases, and 11 bases had no gene match. In germline, CDR1 is SGHTA, CDR2 FQGNSA. CDR3 in amino acids: CASTPSQGTTYEQYF. CDR3 bases: TGTGCCAGCACCCCCTCACAGGGGACGACCTACGAGCAGTACTTC.

This clonotype was counted ten times or more. The chain recombines TRBV20-1 with TRBJ2-4; TRBD1 might be the D (6 bases). Germline V gene lookup returns CDR1 DFQATT and CDR2 SNEGSKA (reference sequence). This CDR3 is built from 15 residues. Trimming stripped 4 bases from V and 0 bases from J, with 13 bases between. The CDR3 loop reads CSAINTGLAKNIQYF. CDR3 nucleotide sequence: TGCAGTGCTATCAATACAGGGCTAGCCAAAAACATTCAGTACTTC.